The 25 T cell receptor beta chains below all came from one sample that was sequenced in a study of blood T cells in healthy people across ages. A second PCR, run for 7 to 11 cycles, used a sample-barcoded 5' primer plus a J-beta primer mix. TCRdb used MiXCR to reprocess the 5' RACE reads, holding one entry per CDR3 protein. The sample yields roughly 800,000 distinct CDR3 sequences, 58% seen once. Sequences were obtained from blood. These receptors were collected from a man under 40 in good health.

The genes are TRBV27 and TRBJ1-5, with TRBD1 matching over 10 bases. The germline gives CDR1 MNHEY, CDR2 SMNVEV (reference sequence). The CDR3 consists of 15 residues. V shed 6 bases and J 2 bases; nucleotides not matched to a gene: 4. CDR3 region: CASRSGTGGNQPQHF. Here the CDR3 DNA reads TGTGCCAGCAGATCCGGGACAGGGGGCAATCAGCCCCAGCATTTT.

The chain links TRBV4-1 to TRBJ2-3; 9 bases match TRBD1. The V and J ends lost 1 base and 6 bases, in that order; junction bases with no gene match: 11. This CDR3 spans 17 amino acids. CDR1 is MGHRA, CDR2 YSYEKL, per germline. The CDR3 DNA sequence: TGCGCCAGCAGCCAAGCATTTCTGGGACAGGGCCCGGATACGCAGTATTTT. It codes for CASSQAFLGQGPDTQYF.

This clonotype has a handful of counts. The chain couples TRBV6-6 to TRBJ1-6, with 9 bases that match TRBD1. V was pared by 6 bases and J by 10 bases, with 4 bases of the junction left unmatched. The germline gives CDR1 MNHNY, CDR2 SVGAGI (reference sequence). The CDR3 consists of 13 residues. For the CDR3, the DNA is TGTGCCAGCAGCGACAGGGGGAAGTCACCCCTCCACTTT. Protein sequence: CASSDRGKSPLHF.

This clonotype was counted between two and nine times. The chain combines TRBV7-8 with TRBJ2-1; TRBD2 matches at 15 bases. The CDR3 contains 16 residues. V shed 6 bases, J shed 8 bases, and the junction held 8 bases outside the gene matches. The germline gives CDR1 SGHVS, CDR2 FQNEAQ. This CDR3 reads CASSRGLAGGIDEQFF. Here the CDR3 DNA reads TGTGCCAGCAGTCGAGGACTAGCGGGAGGGATCGATGAGCAGTTCTTC.

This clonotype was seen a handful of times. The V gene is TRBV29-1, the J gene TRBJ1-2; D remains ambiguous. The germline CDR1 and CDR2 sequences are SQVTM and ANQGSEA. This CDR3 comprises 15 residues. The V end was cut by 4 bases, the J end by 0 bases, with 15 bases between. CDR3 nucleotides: TGCAGCGTTGGGGCGGGCGGACCAGCTAACTATGGCTACACCTTC. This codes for CSVGAGGPANYGYTF.

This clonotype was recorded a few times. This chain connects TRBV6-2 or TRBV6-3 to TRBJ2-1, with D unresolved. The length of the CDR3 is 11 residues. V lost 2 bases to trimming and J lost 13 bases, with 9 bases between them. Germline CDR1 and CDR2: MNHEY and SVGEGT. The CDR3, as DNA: TGTGCCAGCAGTTACGAACAACAACAGTTCTTC. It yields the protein CASSYEQQQFF.

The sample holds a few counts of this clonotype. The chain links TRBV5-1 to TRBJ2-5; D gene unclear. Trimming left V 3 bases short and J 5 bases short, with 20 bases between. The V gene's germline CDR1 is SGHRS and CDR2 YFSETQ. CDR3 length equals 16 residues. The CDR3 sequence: CASSSTSRNFGETQYF. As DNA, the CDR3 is TGCGCCAGCAGCTCGACCAGTAGAAATTTTGGTGAGACCCAGTACTTC.

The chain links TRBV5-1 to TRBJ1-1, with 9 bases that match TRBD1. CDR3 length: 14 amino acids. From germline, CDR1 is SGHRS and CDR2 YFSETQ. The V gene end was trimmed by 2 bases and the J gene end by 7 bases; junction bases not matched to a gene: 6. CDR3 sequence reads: CASSFADRGFEAFF. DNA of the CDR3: TGCGCCAGCAGCTTTGCTGACAGGGGGTTTGAAGCTTTCTTT.

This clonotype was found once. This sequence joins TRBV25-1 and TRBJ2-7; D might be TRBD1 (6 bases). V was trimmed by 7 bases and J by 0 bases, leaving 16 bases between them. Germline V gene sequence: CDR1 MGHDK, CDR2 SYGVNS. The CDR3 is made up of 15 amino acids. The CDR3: CASTRQEGSSYEQYF. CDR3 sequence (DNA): TGTGCCAGCACCAGACAGGAAGGGAGCTCCTACGAGCAGTACTTC.

CDR3 in amino acids: CASSKFGRNEQFF. The CDR3 DNA reads as TGTGCCAGCAGCAAGTTCGGGAGAAATGAGCAGTTCTTC. The chain uses TRBV27 and TRBJ2-1, with TRBD2 as a possible D gene (6 bases). The CDR3 is 13 residues long. Trimming removed 6 bases from V and 7 bases from J, with 13 bases in between. Germline CDR1 reads MNHEY; CDR2 reads SMNVEV (reference sequence).

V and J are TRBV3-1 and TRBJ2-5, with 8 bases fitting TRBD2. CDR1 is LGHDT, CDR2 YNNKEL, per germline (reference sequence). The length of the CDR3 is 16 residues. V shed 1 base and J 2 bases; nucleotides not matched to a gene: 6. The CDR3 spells CASSQVLGTSQETQYF. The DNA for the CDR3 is TGTGCCAGCAGCCAAGTTCTCGGGACTAGTCAAGAGACCCAGTACTTC.

The CDR3 here is CASSPTGMNNSPLHF. CDR3 in DNA: TGTGCCAGCAGTCCTACAGGGATGAATAATTCACCCCTCCACTTT. This chain uses TRBV27 with TRBJ1-6, with D maybe TRBD1 (6 bases). Per the germline V gene, CDR1 is MNHEY and CDR2 is SMNVEV (reference sequence). This CDR3 spans 15 amino acids. Trimming stripped 5 bases from V and 5 bases from J, with 13 bases between.

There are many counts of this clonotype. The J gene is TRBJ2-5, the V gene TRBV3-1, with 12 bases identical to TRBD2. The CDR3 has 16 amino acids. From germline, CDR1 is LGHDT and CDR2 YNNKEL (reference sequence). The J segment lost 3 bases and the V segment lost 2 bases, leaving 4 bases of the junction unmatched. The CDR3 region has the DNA TGTGCCAGCAGCCAAATGAGGACTAGCGGGGAAGAGACCCAGTACTTC. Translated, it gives CASSQMRTSGEETQYF.

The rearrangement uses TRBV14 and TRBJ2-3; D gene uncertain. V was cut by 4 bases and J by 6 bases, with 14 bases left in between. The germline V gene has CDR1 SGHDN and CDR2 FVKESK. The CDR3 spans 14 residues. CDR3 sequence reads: CASSPTQVGDTQYF. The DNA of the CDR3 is TGTGCCAGCAGCCCAACCCAGGTGGGCGATACGCAGTATTTT.

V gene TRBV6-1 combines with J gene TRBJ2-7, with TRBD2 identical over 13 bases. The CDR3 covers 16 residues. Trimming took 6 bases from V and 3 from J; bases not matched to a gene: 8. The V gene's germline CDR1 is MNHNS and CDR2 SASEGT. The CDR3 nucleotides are TGTGCCAGCAGAACTAGCGGGAGGGGGTCCCTCTACGAGCAGTACTTC. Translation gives CASRTSGRGSLYEQYF.

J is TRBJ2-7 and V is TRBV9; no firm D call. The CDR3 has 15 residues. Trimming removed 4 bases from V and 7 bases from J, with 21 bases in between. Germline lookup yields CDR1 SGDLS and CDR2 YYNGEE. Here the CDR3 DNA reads TGTGCCAGCAGCTCGACGGACCGAGTCTTCGGGGAGCAGTACTTC. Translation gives CASSSTDRVFGEQYF.

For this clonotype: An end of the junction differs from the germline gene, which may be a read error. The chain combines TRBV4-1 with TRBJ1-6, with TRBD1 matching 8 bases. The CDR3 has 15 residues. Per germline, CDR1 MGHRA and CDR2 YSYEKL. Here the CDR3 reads CASSQGTGLRSPPHF. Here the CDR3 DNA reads TGCGCCAGCAGCCAAGGGACAGGGTTACGTTCACCCCCCCACTTT.

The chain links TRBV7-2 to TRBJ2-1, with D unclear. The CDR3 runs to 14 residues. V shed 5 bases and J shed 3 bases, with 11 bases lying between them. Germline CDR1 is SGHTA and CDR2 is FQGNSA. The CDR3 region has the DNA TGTGCCAGCAGCCCAGGAGTTGTCTACAATGAGCAGTTCTTC. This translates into CASSPGVVYNEQFF.

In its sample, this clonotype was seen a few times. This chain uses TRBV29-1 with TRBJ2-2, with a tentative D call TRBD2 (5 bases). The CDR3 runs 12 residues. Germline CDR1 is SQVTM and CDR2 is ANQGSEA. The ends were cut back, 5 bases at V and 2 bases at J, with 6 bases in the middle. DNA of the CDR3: TGCAGCGTTCGGGGAAACACCGGGGAGCTGTTTTTT. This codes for CSVRGNTGELFF.

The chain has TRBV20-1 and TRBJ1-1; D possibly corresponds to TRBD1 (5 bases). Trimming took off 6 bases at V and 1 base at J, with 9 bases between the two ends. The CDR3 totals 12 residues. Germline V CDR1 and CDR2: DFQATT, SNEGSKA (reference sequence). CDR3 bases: TGCAGTGCCTCGGACACGAACACTGAAGCTTTCTTT. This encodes CSASDTNTEAFF.

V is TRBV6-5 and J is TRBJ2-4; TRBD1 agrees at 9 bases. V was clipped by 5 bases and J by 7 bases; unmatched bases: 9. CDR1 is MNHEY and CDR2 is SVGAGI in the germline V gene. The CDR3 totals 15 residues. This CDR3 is CASSPPGTGRNIQYF. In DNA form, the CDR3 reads TGTGCCAGCAGTCCCCCCGGGACAGGGAGGAACATTCAGTACTTC.

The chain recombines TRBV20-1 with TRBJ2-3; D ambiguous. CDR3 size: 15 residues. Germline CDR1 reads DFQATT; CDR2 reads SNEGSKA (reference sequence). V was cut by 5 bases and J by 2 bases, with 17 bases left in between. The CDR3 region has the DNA TGCAGTGCTGGGGATCGACGGATGTACACAGATACGCAGTATTTT. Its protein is CSAGDRRMYTDTQYF.

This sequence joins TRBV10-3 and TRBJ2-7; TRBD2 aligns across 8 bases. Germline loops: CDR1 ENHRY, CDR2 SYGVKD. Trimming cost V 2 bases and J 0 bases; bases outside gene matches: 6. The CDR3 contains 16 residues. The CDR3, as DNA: TGTGCCATCAGTGAGCTAGCGGGTACGAGCTCCTACGAGCAGTACTTC. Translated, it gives CAISELAGTSSYEQYF.

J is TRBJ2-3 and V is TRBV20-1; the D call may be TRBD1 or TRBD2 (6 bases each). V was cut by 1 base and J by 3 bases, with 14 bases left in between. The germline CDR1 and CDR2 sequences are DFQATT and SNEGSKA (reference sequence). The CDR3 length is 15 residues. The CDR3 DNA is TGCAGTGCTAGAGGGGGGGCTCGAGGTACAGATACGCAGTATTTT. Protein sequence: CSARGGARGTDTQYF.

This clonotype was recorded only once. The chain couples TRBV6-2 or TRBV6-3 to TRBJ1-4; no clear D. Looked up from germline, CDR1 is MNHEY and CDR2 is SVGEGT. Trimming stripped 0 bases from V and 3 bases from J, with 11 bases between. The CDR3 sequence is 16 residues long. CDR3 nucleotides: TGTGCCAGCAGTTACTCTACGGGCCGGCCTAATGAAAAACTGTTTTTT. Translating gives CASSYSTGRPNEKLFF.